Ten or more counts support the clone carrying this TCR beta chain. This record comes from a study of kidney transplant recipient with SARS-CoV-2 infection. MiXCR was run by TCRdb on the reads, yielding one entry per CDR3 protein. The repertoire holds under 250,000 distinct CDR3 sequences, with roughly 26% as singletons. V lost 1 base, J lost 4 bases, and 11 bases lay in between. The CDR3 is 15 amino acids. CDR1 SGHVS and CDR2 FQNEAQ come from the germline V gene. The receptor's source is a male patient aged 25 to 39 who had COVID-19 and was a kidney transplant recipient. Some T cells may be graft donor cells. The rearrangement links TRBV7-8 to TRBJ1-5, with D maybe TRBD1 (6 bases). The material was a blood sample, obtained at baseline and between days 110 and 120 from a kidney transplant recipient. CDR3 sequence (DNA): TGTGCCAGCAGCTTAGAGGGACATAATAATCAGCCCCAGCATTTT. Residues: CASSLEGHNNQPQHF.